A single sample gave rise to the 28 T cell receptor beta chains below, sequenced in a study of blood T cell repertoires in COVID-19. Produced via immunoSEQ multiplex PCR; TCRdb's table is partial and in-frame only. The table lists about 90,000 clones, 75% to 85% of them singletons. Specimen: peripheral blood. The receptors stem from an older woman with acute or convalescent COVID-19.

This chain links TRBV6-2 or TRBV6-3 with TRBJ1-1; TRBD1 agrees at 7 bases. V shed 4 bases and J 5 bases; nucleotides not matched to a gene: 10. The CDR3 sequence is 15 residues long. Per germline, CDR1 MNHEY and CDR2 SVGEGT. CDR3 DNA sequence: TGTGCCAGCAGTTTGACAGGGTTGAAGAAAACTGAAGCTTTCTTT. Encoded protein: CASSLTGLKKTEAFF.

This clone was detected only a few times. This rearrangement joins TRBV5-4 to TRBJ1-1; 8 nucleotides agree with TRBD1. Losses at the gene ends were 0 bases for V and 1 base for J; bases not matched to a gene: 5. The CDR3 has 16 amino acids. The germline gives CDR1 SGHNT, CDR2 YYREEE (reference sequence). The CDR3 sequence: CASSLGSGQANTEAFF. In DNA form, the CDR3 reads TGTGCCAGCAGCTTGGGATCGGGACAGGCGAACACTGAAGCTTTCTTT.

The chain recombines TRBV7-8 with TRBJ1-4; the D gene is possibly TRBD1 (6 bases). The CDR3 totals 19 residues. The V gene lost 5 bases and the J gene lost 0 bases, with 22 bases spanning the gap. CDR1 is SGHVS and CDR2 is FQNEAQ in the germline V gene. CDR3: CASSPLAATGFTTNEKLFF. The CDR3, as DNA: TGTGCCAGCAGCCCTCTAGCTGCGACAGGTTTTACAACTAATGAAAAACTGTTTTTT.

The J gene is TRBJ1-4, the V gene TRBV18; D gene ambiguous. V lost 2 bases to trimming and J lost 8 bases, with 15 bases between them. Germline V gene sequence: CDR1 KGHSH, CDR2 LQKENI. CDR3 length: 15 residues. Here the CDR3 reads CASSPIRSRGEKLFF. CDR3 coding DNA: TGTGCCAGCTCACCAATCCGGTCCCGCGGGGAAAAACTGTTTTTT.

This clone was seen a few times. This chain joins TRBV18 and TRBJ1-6; 9 bases line up with TRBD1. The CDR3 consists of 14 residues. The V segment lost 6 bases and the J segment 6 bases; nucleotides outside the gene matches: 3. CDR1 and CDR2 from the germline V gene are KGHSH and LQKENI. CDR3 amino acids: CASSGQGLNSPLHF. DNA for the CDR3: TGTGCCAGCTCGGGACAGGGCCTTAATTCACCCCTCCACTTT.

The genes are TRBV6-2 or TRBV6-3 and TRBJ2-7, with 8 nucleotides matching TRBD2. The CDR3 length is 17 residues. Germline V lookup: CDR1 MNHEY, CDR2 SVGEGT. V lost 4 bases to trimming and J lost 3 bases; unmatched junction nucleotides: 14. CDR3 sequence (DNA): TGTGCCAGCAGTTCCTACCCGGGAGGGGGGCCAAACTACGAGCAGTACTTC. Translation: CASSSYPGGGPNYEQYF.

The rearrangement links TRBV6-2 or TRBV6-3 to TRBJ1-5, with 9 bases aligning to TRBD1. Per germline, CDR1 MNHEY and CDR2 SVGEGT. J lost 5 bases, V lost 2 bases, and 19 bases had no gene match. The CDR3 covers 20 residues. The CDR3 sequence is CASSYGTGAPGTGSHQPQHF. The CDR3 DNA reads TGTGCCAGCAGTTACGGCACCGGGGCCCCCGGGACAGGGAGCCATCAGCCCCAGCATTTT.

This clone was seen only once. This sequence joins TRBV19 and TRBJ1-5; the D gene is possibly TRBD1 (5 bases). CDR1 LNHDA and CDR2 SQIVND come from the germline V gene (reference sequence). V lost 1 base to trimming and J lost 4 bases, with 11 bases between them. This CDR3 contains 15 residues. CDR3 in DNA: TGTGCCAGTAGTATAGTATCCAGGGCAAATCAGCCCCAGCATTTT. Translation gives CASSIVSRANQPQHF.

The chain is built from TRBV5-1 and TRBJ2-7; TRBD1 might be the D (6 bases). This CDR3 has 16 amino acids. Trimming left V 4 bases short and J 0 bases short, with 17 bases between. The germline V gene has CDR1 SGHRS and CDR2 YFSETQ. As DNA, the CDR3 is TGCGCCAGCAGCCGGGAACAGGGACCGGTCTCCTACGAGCAGTACTTC. This translates into CASSREQGPVSYEQYF.

V usage is TRBV5-1 and J usage is TRBJ1-4, with a possible D match to TRBD1 (5 bases). The CDR3 has 17 amino acids. CDR1 and CDR2 (germline): SGHRS, YFSETQ. The V and J ends lost 2 bases and 4 bases respectively, with 18 bases between them. The CDR3 coding sequence is TGCGCCAGCAGCTTCCCATCCCGGGGGGGAATTAATGAAAAACTGTTTTTT. Encoded protein: CASSFPSRGGINEKLFF. The entire variable domain, with the rest obtained from reference TRBV5-1 and TRBJ1-4, is as follows: KAGVTQTPRYLIKTRGQQVTLSCSPISGHRSVSWYQQTPGQGLQFLFEYFSETQRNKGNFPGRFSGRQFSNSRSEMNVSTLELGDSALYLCASSFPSRGGINEKLFFGSGTQLSVL.

The rearrangement links TRBV9 to TRBJ1-2, with 8 bases that match TRBD1. Germline V gives CDR1 SGDLS, CDR2 YYNGEE. Trimming took 1 base from V and 2 from J; bases not matched to a gene: 7. The CDR3 is 16 residues long. The CDR3 bases are TGTGCCAGCAGCGTAAGGGGGACAGGCCTAAACTATGGCTACACCTTC. This translates into CASSVRGTGLNYGYTF.

The chain uses TRBV27 and TRBJ2-1; TRBD2 agrees at 8 bases. CDR1 and CDR2 (germline): MNHEY, SMNVEV (reference sequence). After removal of 7 bases from V and 6 bases from J, the junction contained 11 bases not matched to a gene. CDR3 length: 15 amino acids. The CDR3 sequence: CASISSGLVSNEQFF. The CDR3 DNA reads as TGTGCCAGCATATCATCGGGACTAGTCTCCAATGAGCAGTTCTTC.

The chain links TRBV28 to TRBJ1-1, with 7 positions matching TRBD1. Trimming at V came to 6 bases and at J to 10 bases, leaving 5 bases not matched to a gene. The CDR3 consists of 11 residues. CDR1 and CDR2 from the germline V gene are MDHEN and SYDVKM. The CDR3 sequence is CASRTGTIAFF. Written as DNA, the CDR3 is TGTGCCAGCAGGACAGGGACCATAGCTTTCTTT.

Comments on this clone: The sample carries other DNA sequences with the same CDR3. The V gene is TRBV9, the J gene TRBJ1-6; 9 bases are a match to TRBD1. Germline V gene data show CDR1 as SGDLS and CDR2 as YYNGEE. J gave up 9 bases and V 0 bases, and 4 bases lay outside the gene matches. CDR3 size: 15 residues. The CDR3 coding sequence is TGTGCCAGCAGCGTAGAGGGACAGGGAGTTTCACCCCTCCACTTT. It yields the protein CASSVEGQGVSPLHF.

J is TRBJ1-6 and V is TRBV28; tentatively, D is TRBD1 (6 bases). With 4 bases removed from V and 5 bases from J, the gap between germline ends came to 18 bases. Germline V gives CDR1 MDHEN, CDR2 SYDVKM. This CDR3 region has 17 residues. The CDR3 loop is CASSSDRPRSDNSPLHF. CDR3 in DNA: TGTGCCAGCAGTTCCGACAGGCCGCGGTCTGATAATTCACCCCTCCACTTT.

The V and J genes are TRBV9 and TRBJ1-3; 7 nucleotides agree with TRBD1. Looked up from germline, CDR1 is SGDLS and CDR2 is YYNGEE. CDR3 length: 16 residues. The V and J ends lost 1 base and 2 bases, in that order; junction bases with no gene match: 6. The CDR3 DNA sequence: TGTGCCAGCAGCGTACACTACAGGGGCCCTGGAAACACCATATATTTT. Translated: CASSVHYRGPGNTIYF.

The gene calls are TRBV5-1 and TRBJ2-3, with 13 bases aligning to TRBD2. The ends lost 4 bases at V and 4 bases at J; junction bases unmatched: 6. The length of the CDR3 is 16 residues. CDR1 is SGHRS and CDR2 is YFSETQ in the germline V gene. CDR3 DNA sequence: TGCGCCAGCAGCCCCCGACTAGCGGGGGGCTCAGATACGCAGTATTTT. It codes for CASSPRLAGGSDTQYF. The whole variable domain, remainder taken from reference TRBV5-1 and TRBJ2-3, is KAGVTQTPRYLIKTRGQQVTLSCSPISGHRSVSWYQQTPGQGLQFLFEYFSETQRNKGNFPGRFSGRQFSNSRSEMNVSTLELGDSALYLCASSPRLAGGSDTQYFGPGTRLTVL.

The chain uses TRBV19 and TRBJ2-7; TRBD2 matches 11 bases. Germline lookup yields CDR1 LNHDA and CDR2 SQIVND (reference sequence). This CDR3 comprises 15 residues. The J segment lost 5 bases and the V segment lost 3 bases, leaving 6 bases of the junction unmatched. CDR3 protein: CASSIQLAGADEQYF. The CDR3 DNA is TGTGCCAGTAGTATCCAACTAGCGGGAGCTGACGAGCAGTACTTC.

This clone was picked up one time. The chain carries TRBV14 and TRBJ2-3; 9 nucleotides agree with TRBD2. The CDR3 covers 16 residues. The germline V gene encodes CDR1 SGHDN and CDR2 FVKESK. V was pared by 5 bases and J by 2 bases, with 8 bases of the junction left unmatched. As DNA, the CDR3 is TGTGCCAGCAGCTCTTCCGGACTAGCGCCCACAGATACGCAGTATTTT. Amino acid sequence: CASSSSGLAPTDTQYF.

This chain links TRBV28 with TRBJ2-1; TRBD1 matches at 7 bases. CDR3 length: 14 amino acids. The germline CDR1 and CDR2 sequences are MDHEN and SYDVKM. Losses at the gene ends were 6 bases for V and 4 bases for J; bases not matched to a gene: 6. This CDR3 reads CASSPQDRYNEQFF. CDR3 coding DNA: TGTGCCAGCAGCCCCCAGGACAGGTACAATGAGCAGTTCTTC.

The chain carries TRBV7-5 and TRBJ1-4; the DNA was not used to check the table's D call, TRBD1. TRBV7-5 is assigned pseudogene status. The CDR3 sequence is 17 residues long. In nucleotides, the CDR3 is TGTGTCAGAAGCTTAGCGCAGGGTAGAGGTATCGATGAAAAACTGTTTTTT. This gives the protein CVRSLAQGRGIDEKLFF.

The chain carries TRBV5-1 and TRBJ2-7, with 8 positions matching TRBD2. Germline V gives CDR1 SGHRS, CDR2 YFSETQ. V shed 0 bases and J 5 bases; nucleotides not matched to a gene: 4. The CDR3 sequence is 14 residues long. Here the CDR3 reads CASSLAGGAHEQYF. CDR3 in DNA: TGCGCCAGCAGCTTGGCCGGGGGGGCCCACGAGCAGTACTTC.

The V and J genes are TRBV10-3 and TRBJ2-7, with 10 nucleotides matching TRBD1. The CDR3 loop spans 14 amino acids. The junction had 9 bases not matched to a gene; V was cut back by 7 bases and J by 6 bases. Germline lookup yields CDR1 ENHRY and CDR2 SYGVKD. The CDR3 loop reads CAIKGGQGVGEQYF. In DNA form, the CDR3 reads TGTGCCATCAAGGGTGGACAGGGGGTGGGCGAGCAGTACTTC.

This clone has just one count. The V call is TRBV5-3, the J call TRBJ2-3, with D possibly being TRBD1 (8 bases). TRBV5-3 is an ORF; its function is uncertain. The V and J ends lost 4 bases and 0 bases respectively, with 18 bases between them. This CDR3 comprises 17 residues. The CDR3 region has the DNA TGTGCCAGAAGCGACTCAGCGGGACAGGAAAGCACAGATACGCAGTATTTT. This sequence encodes CARSDSAGQESTDTQYF.

In DNA, the CDR3 is TGTGCCAGCAGCGGTCCTAGGTCTCGCGAGCAGTACTTC. It is translated as CASSGPRSREQYF. V and J are TRBV9 and TRBJ2-7; no definite D call. V lost 3 bases and J lost 6, with 13 bases in between. CDR1 and CDR2 from the germline V gene are SGDLS and YYNGEE. CDR3 length: 13 residues. Complete variable domain (other parts from reference TRBV9 and TRBJ2-7): DSGVTQTPKHLITATGQRVTLRCSPRSGDLSVYWYQQSLDQGLQFLIQYYNGEERAKGNILERFSAQQFPDLHSELNLSSLELGDSALYFCASSGPRSREQYFGPGTRLTVT.

The chain has TRBV6-5 and TRBJ1-6; the D gene is possibly TRBD1 (5 bases). CDR3 length: 15 amino acids. From germline, CDR1 is MNHEY and CDR2 SVGAGI. V dropped 6 bases and J dropped 7 bases, with 16 bases sitting between them. CDR3 loop: CASRGLDTSNSPLHF. The CDR3 DNA reads as TGTGCCAGCAGGGGCTTGGACACGTCCAATTCACCCCTCCACTTT.

The chain couples TRBV5-1 to TRBJ2-2; the match to TRBD1 covers 8 bases. Germline V gene sequence: CDR1 SGHRS, CDR2 YFSETQ. J lost 6 bases, V lost 4 bases, and 5 bases had no gene match. The CDR3 sequence is 14 residues long. DNA for the CDR3: TGCGCCAGCAGCCCGGGACAGGATGCCGGGGAGCTGTTTTTT. It specifies CASSPGQDAGELFF.

The rearrangement links TRBV6-2 or TRBV6-3 to TRBJ1-6, with 7 nucleotides matching TRBD1. V lost 6 bases, J lost 6 bases, and 11 bases stayed unmatched. The CDR3 has 16 amino acids. Looked up from germline, CDR1 is MNHEY and CDR2 is SVGEGT. The CDR3 nucleotides are TGTGCCAGCAGCCAGGACAGGTCTCCAATTAATTCACCCCTCCACTTT. Translating gives CASSQDRSPINSPLHF.